The sequence of this T cell receptor (beta chain) was determined in a study of CD8 T cells in ankylosing spondylitis. Findings and limits, study-wide: Enrichment of disease-linked clones was reportedly significant in matched ankylosing spondylitis synovial fluid. Disease-linked clones bore a CD8+ phenotype, appearing relatively rarely in peripheral blood. Seemingly characteristic of ankylosing spondylitis blood was a TCR beta motif consisting of about 8 highly homologous variants.

V was shortened by 6 bases and J by 5 bases, with 13 bases between the two germline ends. The CDR3 runs to 13 residues. Library preparation for TCR beta used quantitative 5'-RACE with molecular barcodes. TCRdb reanalysed the 5' RACE reads using MiXCR and keeps one entry per CDR3 protein. In the table there are about 300,000 distinct CDR3 sequences, more than 9% of which are singletons. This clonotype has a handful of counts. Its antigen is undetermined. This clonotype was sampled from a female donor with ankylosing spondylitis or in good health (not recorded which). Specimen: blood, either unsorted or a sorted T cell fraction (not recorded which). The chain has TRBV12-3 or TRBV12-4 and TRBJ1-1; D is perhaps TRBD1 (5 bases). The CDR3 DNA is TGTGCCAGCAGGACAGAAGTTGGAACTGAAGCTTTCTTT. It specifies CASRTEVGTEAFF.